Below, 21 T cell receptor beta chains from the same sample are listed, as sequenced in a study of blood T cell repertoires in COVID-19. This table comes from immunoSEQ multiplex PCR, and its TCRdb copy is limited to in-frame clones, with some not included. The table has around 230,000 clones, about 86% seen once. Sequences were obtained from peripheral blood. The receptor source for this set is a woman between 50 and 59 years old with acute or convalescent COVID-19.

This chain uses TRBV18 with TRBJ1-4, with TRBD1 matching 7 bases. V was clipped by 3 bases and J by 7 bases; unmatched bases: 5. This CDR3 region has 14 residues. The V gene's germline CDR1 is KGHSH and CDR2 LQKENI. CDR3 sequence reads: CASSPGGTVEKLFF. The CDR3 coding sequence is TGTGCCAGCTCACCTGGCGGGACAGTTGAAAAACTGTTTTTT.

The CDR3 sequence: CASSLSTSGRAGELFF. In DNA, the CDR3 is TGTGCCAGCAGCCTGAGTACTAGCGGGAGAGCCGGGGAGCTGTTTTTT. The chain carries TRBV7-7 and TRBJ2-2; 11 nucleotides align to TRBD2. The CDR3 covers 16 residues. J lost 6 bases, V lost 5 bases, and 8 bases had no gene match. The germline gives CDR1 SSHAT, CDR2 FNYEAQ (reference sequence). Full variable domain (rest looked up from reference TRBV7-7 and TRBJ2-2): GAGVSQSPRYKVTKRGQDVTLRCDPISSHATLYWYQQALGQGPEFLTYFNYEAQPDKSGLPSDRFSAERPEGSISTLTIQRTEQRDSAMYRCASSLSTSGRAGELFFGEGSRLTVL.

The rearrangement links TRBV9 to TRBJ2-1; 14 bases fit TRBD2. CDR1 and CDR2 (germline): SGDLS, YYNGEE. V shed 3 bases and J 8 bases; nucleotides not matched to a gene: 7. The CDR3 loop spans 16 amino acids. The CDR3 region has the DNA TGTGCCAGCAGCGATTCGACTAGCGGGAGGGTGGATGAGCAGTTCTTC. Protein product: CASSDSTSGRVDEQFF.

The CDR3 loop reads CASSPRRTGISYEQYF. The CDR3 coding sequence is TGTGCCAGCAGCCCCCGAAGGACAGGGATTTCCTACGAGCAGTACTTC. The rearrangement joins TRBV5-6 to TRBJ2-7; TRBD1 matches 8 bases. The CDR3 runs 16 residues. The J segment lost 1 base and the V segment lost 4 bases, leaving 10 bases of the junction unmatched. Germline V CDR1 and CDR2: SGHDT, YYEEEE.

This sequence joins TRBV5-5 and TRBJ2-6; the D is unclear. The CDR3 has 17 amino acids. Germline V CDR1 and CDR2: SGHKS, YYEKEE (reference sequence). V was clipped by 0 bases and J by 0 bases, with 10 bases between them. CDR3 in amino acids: CASSLDYPSSGANVLTF. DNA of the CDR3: TGTGCCAGCAGCTTGGACTACCCGAGCTCTGGGGCCAACGTCCTGACTTTC. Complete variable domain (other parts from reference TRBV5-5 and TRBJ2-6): DAGVTQSPTHLIKTRGQQVTLRCSPISGHKSVSWYQQVLGQGPQFIFQYYEKEERGRGNFPDRFSARQFPNYSSELNVNALLLGDSALYLCASSLDYPSSGANVLTFGAGSRLTVL.

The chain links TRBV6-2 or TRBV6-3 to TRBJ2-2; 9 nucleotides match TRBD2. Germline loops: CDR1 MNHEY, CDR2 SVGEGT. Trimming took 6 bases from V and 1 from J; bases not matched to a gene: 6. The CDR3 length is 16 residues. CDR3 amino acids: CASSPLTSGNTGELFF. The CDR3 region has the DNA TGTGCCAGCAGCCCCTTGACTAGCGGGAACACCGGGGAGCTGTTTTTT.

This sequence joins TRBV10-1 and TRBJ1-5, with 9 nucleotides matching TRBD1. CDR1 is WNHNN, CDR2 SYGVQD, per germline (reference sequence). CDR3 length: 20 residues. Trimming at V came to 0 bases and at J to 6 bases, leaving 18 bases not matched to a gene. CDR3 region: CASSESGLARDRDSRQPQHF. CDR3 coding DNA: TGCGCCAGCAGTGAGTCTGGTTTAGCCCGGGACAGGGACTCGCGTCAGCCCCAGCATTTT.

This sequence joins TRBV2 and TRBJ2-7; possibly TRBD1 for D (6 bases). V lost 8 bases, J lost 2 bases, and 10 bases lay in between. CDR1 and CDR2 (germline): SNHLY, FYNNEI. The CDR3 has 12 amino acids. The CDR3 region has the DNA TGTGCCAGCTCGGGACAACCCTACGAGCAGTACTTC. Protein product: CASSGQPYEQYF.

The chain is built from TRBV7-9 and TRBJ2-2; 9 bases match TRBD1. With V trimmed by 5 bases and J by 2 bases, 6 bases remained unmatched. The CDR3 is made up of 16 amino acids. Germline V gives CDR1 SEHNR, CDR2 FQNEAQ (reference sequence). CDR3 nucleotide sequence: TGTGCCAGCAGCCTACCGGGACAGGGTAACACCGGGGAGCTGTTTTTT. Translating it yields CASSLPGQGNTGELFF.

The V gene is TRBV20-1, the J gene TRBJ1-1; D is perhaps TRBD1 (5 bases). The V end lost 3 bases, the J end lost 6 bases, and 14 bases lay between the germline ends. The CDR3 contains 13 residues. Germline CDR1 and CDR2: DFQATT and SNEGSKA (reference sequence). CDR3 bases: TGCAGTGCTAGTACCGGTGGGGGGTCTGAAGCTTTCTTT. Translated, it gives CSASTGGGSEAFF.

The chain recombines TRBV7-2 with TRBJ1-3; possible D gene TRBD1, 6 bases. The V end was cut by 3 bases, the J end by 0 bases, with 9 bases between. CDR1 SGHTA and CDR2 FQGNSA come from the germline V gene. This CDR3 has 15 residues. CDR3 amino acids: CASSFTGFSGNTIYF. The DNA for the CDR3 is TGTGCCAGCAGCTTTACAGGGTTCTCTGGAAACACCATATATTTT.

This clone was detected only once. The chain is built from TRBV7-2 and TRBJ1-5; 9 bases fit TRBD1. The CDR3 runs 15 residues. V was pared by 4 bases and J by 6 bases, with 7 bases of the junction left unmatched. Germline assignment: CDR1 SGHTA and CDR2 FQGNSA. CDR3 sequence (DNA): TGTGCCAGCAGCTCCGGACAGGGGATGCCTCAGCCCCAGCATTTT. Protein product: CASSSGQGMPQPQHF.

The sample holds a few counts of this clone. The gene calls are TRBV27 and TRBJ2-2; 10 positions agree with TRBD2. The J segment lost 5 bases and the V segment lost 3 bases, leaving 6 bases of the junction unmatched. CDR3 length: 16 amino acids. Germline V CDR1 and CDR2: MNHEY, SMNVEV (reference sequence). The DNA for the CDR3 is TGTGCCAGCAGTTTTCTAGCGGGAGTGAGAACCGGGGAGCTGTTTTTT. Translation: CASSFLAGVRTGELFF.

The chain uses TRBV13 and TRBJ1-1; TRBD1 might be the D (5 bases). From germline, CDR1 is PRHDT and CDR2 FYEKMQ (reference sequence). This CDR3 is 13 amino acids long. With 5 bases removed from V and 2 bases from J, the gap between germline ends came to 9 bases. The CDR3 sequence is CASSRQGNTEAFF. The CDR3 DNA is TGTGCCAGCAGCCGTCAGGGAAACACTGAAGCTTTCTTT.

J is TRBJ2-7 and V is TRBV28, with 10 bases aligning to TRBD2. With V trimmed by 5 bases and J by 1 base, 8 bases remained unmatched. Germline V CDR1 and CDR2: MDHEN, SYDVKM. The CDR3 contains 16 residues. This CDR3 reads CASSPQGSGRSYEQYF. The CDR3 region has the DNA TGTGCCAGCAGTCCTCAGGGTAGCGGGAGGTCCTACGAGCAGTACTTC.

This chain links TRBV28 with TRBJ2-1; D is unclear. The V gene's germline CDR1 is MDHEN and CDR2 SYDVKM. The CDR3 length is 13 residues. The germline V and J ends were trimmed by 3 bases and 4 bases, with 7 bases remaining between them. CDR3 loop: CASSLGSYNEQFF. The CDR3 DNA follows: TGTGCCAGCAGTTTGGGCTCTTACAATGAGCAGTTCTTC.

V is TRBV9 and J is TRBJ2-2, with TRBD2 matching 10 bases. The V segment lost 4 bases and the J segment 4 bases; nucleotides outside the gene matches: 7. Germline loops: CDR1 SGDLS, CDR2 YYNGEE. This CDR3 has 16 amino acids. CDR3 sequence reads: CASSFSGTSVTGELFF. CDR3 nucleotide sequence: TGTGCCAGCAGCTTCTCCGGGACTAGCGTCACCGGGGAGCTGTTTTTT. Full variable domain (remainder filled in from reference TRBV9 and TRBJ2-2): DSGVTQTPKHLITATGQRVTLRCSPRSGDLSVYWYQQSLDQGLQFLIQYYNGEERAKGNILERFSAQQFPDLHSELNLSSLELGDSALYFCASSFSGTSVTGELFFGEGSRLTVL.

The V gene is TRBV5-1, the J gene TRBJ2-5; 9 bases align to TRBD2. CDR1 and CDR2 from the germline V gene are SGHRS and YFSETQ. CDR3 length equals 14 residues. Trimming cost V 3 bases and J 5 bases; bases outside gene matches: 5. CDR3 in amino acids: CASSWGTSTETQYF. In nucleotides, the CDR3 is TGCGCCAGCAGCTGGGGGACTAGCACGGAGACCCAGTACTTC.

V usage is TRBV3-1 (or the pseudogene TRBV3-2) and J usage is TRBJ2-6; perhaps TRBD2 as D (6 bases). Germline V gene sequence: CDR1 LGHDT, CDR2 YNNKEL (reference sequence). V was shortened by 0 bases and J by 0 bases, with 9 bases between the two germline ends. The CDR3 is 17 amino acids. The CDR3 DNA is TGTGCCAGCAGCCAAGAGGGAGGACTCTCTGGGGCCAACGTCCTGACTTTC. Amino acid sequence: CASSQEGGLSGANVLTF.

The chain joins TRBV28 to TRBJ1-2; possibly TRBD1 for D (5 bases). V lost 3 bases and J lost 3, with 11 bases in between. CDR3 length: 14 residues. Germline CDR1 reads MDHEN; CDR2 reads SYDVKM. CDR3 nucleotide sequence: TGTGCCAGCAGTTTTTCAGGGAATTACTATGGCTACACCTTC. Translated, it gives CASSFSGNYYGYTF.

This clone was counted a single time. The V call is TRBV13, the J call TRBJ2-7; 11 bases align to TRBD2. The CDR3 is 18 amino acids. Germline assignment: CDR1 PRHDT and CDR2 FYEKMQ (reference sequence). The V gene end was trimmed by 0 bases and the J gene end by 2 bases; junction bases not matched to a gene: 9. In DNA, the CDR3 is TGTGCCAGCAGCTTAGGCAAACTCGGGACTAGCGGTGCCTACGAGCAGTACTTC. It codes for CASSLGKLGTSGAYEQYF.